This T cell receptor beta chain was retrieved from a study of T cell changes during pregnancy in multiple sclerosis. Germline lookup yields CDR1 LGHNA and CDR2 YNFKEQ. The CDR3 runs 18 residues. After removal of 0 bases from V and 6 bases from J, the junction contained 13 bases not matched to a gene. Using immunoSEQ multiplex PCR, the repertoire was profiled, and TCRdb retains in-frame clones only, with some absent. The data contain 84,000 or so clones, about 94% of them singletons. This TCR was recovered from a female donor with multiple sclerosis, enrolled in a pregnancy study. Sequenced here: peripheral blood, sampled in the third trimester of pregnancy. The V call is TRBV4-2, the J call TRBJ2-1, with 8 positions matching TRBD2. This CDR3 reads CASSQDWVGAGDSNEQFF. CDR3 DNA: TGTGCCAGCAGCCAAGATTGGGTGGGAGCGGGGGACTCCAATGAGCAGTTCTTC.